Sequencing of this T cell receptor beta chain was carried out in a study of radiation and T cells in renal cell carcinoma. General study points: Top tumor clonotypes rose in blood 2 weeks post-radiation, then contracted.

Time point noted: blood 4 weeks post-SBRT, at nephrectomy. Treatment noted: 15 Gy SBRT to primary tumor, nephrectomy 4 weeks later. Nephrectomy followed 15 Gy stereotactic body radiation by 4 weeks. Serial blood draws occurred at baseline and 2 and 4 weeks post-SBRT. The patient's renal cell carcinoma had clear cell pathology. About this clone itself: The antigen remains undetermined.

The data were produced by immunoSEQ multiplex PCR, yet TCRdb's version contains in-frame clones alone and is incomplete. This repertoire shows more than 60,000 clones, around 78% found once; its top ten account for about 2.4%. Germline V gives CDR1 MDHEN, CDR2 SYDVKM. The V end lost 6 bases, the J end lost 5 bases, and 13 bases lay between the germline ends. This CDR3 comprises 13 residues. V is TRBV28 and J is TRBJ1-1; the D gene is possibly TRBD1 (5 bases). The TCR comes from a woman aged 60-75 years with renal cell carcinoma. Sequencing used blood, obtained from a patient whose treatment included radiotherapy and nephrectomy. CDR3 bases: TGTGCCAGCAGCCGACGGGGGTTTACTGAAGCTTTCTTT. It is translated as CASSRRGFTEAFF. The variable domain in full, with the rest retrieved from reference TRBV28 and TRBJ1-1, is DVKVTQSSRYLVKRTGEKVFLECVQDMDHENMFWYRQDPGLGLRLIYFSYDVKMKEKGDIPEGYSVSREKKERFSLILESASTNQTSMYLCASSRRGFTEAFFGQGTRLTVV.